This T cell receptor (beta chain) was sequenced for a study of Graves' ophthalmopathy and Graves' hyperthyroidism. About the study: The collection of peripheral blood took place at initial diagnosis, before any treatment.

Someone took the PBMCs out of around 10 ml of fresh peripheral blood. Trimming pared 6 bases from V and 0 bases from J, leaving 14 bases between. The CDR3 totals 15 residues. Amplification targeted the TCR beta CDR3 regions, with RNA transcripts as the source material. First-round RT-PCR with HTBI primers preceded a second-round multiplex PCR. TCRdb reprocessed the multiplex PCR reads with MiXCR, giving one entry per CDR3 protein. The data show around 40,000 distinct CDR3 sequences, under 65% seen once. This chain links TRBV12-3 or TRBV12-4 with TRBJ2-5; D may match TRBD1 or TRBD2 (5 bases each). The sequenced sample was peripheral blood. This receptor was identified in an adult man with Graves' ophthalmopathy. The DNA of the CDR3 is TGTGCCAGCAGCCCGGGGAAGGGGTACCAAGAGACCCAGTACTTC. This codes for CASSPGKGYQETQYF.